The entry that follows covers one T cell receptor beta chain sequence. Its antigen is not known. The authors processed graft tissue to release intraepithelial and lamina propria lymphocytes. Some clones are missing from TCRdb's copy, which holds only in-frame ones; the method was immunoSEQ multiplex PCR. The sample includes over 60,000 clones, 89% of them seen just once. The sample is drawn from a study of graft-versus-host responses after intestinal transplantation. Study-level background: As for transplant type, recipients had multivisceral, liver-intestinal, or isolated intestinal grafts. Every one of the recipients received anti-thymocyte globulin induction and afterwards took tacrolimus and steroids for three to four years.

Overall study results and limits: The study associated peak circulating GvH clone levels with early post-transplant HvG declines.

The TCR was taken from a human patient who received an intestinal transplant, so some T cells may come from the graft donor. The material was ileum tissue, obtained more than 350 days after transplant.

CDR3 bases: TGTGCCAGCAGCGCTACCCCGAACACCGGGGAGCTGTTTTTT. It codes for CASSATPNTGELFF. The chain employs TRBV2 and TRBJ2-2; D is ambiguous. CDR3 length: 14 residues. The germline V gene encodes CDR1 SNHLY and CDR2 FYNNEI. The germline V and J ends were trimmed by 6 bases and 0 bases, with 8 bases remaining between them.